The 3 T cell receptor beta chains given below trace back to one sample, sequenced in a study of blood T cell repertoires in COVID-19. Measured with immunoSEQ multiplex PCR; TCRdb has only the in-frame clones, and not every one. The sample holds approximately 220,000 clones, around 87% seen once. The sequencing input was PBMCs or T cells enriched from blood (not recorded which). The receptors come from a man aged 25-40 years who had been exposed to COVID-19.

The J gene is TRBJ2-7, the V gene TRBV7-7, with 12 bases matching TRBD1. The CDR3 has 15 residues. The germline CDR1 and CDR2 sequences are SSHAT and FNYEAQ (reference sequence). Losses at the gene ends were 5 bases for V and 4 bases for J; bases not matched to a gene: 6. In DNA, the CDR3 is TGTGCCAGCAGCCAAGGGACAGGGGGCGGTTACGAGCAGTACTTC. Translating it yields CASSQGTGGGYEQYF.

This clone showed up just once. The rearrangement joins TRBV5-1 to TRBJ2-2; D might be TRBD1 (6 bases). Deletions cut 0 bases from V and 1 base from J, with 13 bases between. Germline-derived CDR1 and CDR2 are SGHRS and YFSETQ. The CDR3 sequence is 17 residues long. The CDR3 sequence is CASSLAYVRGNTGELFF. The CDR3 coding sequence is TGCGCCAGCAGCTTGGCGTATGTCAGGGGGAACACCGGGGAGCTGTTTTTT.

The chain couples TRBV18 to TRBJ2-1; D is perhaps TRBD2 (7 bases). The CDR3 spans 16 residues. Trimming took 3 bases from V and 0 from J, leaving 12 bases between them. CDR1 and CDR2 from the germline V gene are KGHSH and LQKENI. The CDR3 sequence: CASSPPAGASYNEQFF. CDR3 nucleotides: TGTGCCAGCTCACCCCCGGCGGGGGCCTCCTACAATGAGCAGTTCTTC.